This TCR beta chain originates from a study of blood T cell repertoires in COVID-19 (dated by TCRdb to about 2020). About the investigation overall: Samples from collaborators originated in the United States, Italy and Spain and spanned both the acute and convalescent phases of COVID-19. Deeply sampled blood TCRbeta repertoires from subjects exposed to, actively infected with, or recovered from COVID-19 were included in the dataset. Nearly every sample came with metadata listing a de-identified subject ID, COVID-19 status, age in years and sex. The repertoires were released in a freely available public database intended as a resource for research on the immune response to SARS-CoV-2. Where available, HLA class I and class II types were taken from metadata supplied by the sample provider and were not determined by assay-based typing. The samples were drawn from two sources: the first 160 participants of the ongoing ImmuneRACE study, and over 950 subjects contributed by 6 global collaborators. The prospective study material was composed of cDNA or gDNA derived from T cells, B-cell-depleted T cells, or PBMCs.

Points on this clone: Its recognized antigen is unknown. Per-base quality was not reported, and no clone a single base away is much larger than it.

From the cysteine up to the phenylalanine, the CDR3 has a length of 18 residues. This entry keeps only the CDR3 DNA: 54 bases, framed from base 1. CDR1 SGHTA and CDR2 FQGNSA were looked up in the germline V gene. V is clipped by 1 base and J by 0 bases, and the sequence between their germline boundaries is 16 bases long. In the prospective study, participants were about 18 to 89 years old, resided in about 25 geographic areas of the United States, and were enrolled through a virtual design. To assign participants to cohorts, the prospective study relied on clinical history that participants themselves reported in a screening survey and a study questionnaire. Recovered participants in ImmuneRACE Cohort 3 were defined as having two consecutive negative NP/OP PCR tests, clearance from a healthcare professional, or resolution of symptoms. In the prospective study, mobile phlebotomists collected whole blood, serum and a nasopharyngeal or oropharyngeal swab from each participant. Over an approximately 2-month period, participants in the prospective study had the option of providing additional blood draws and questionnaires. Prospective study blood samples were shipped either frozen or at room temperature before DNA extraction.

TCRbeta CDR3 regions were amplified from genomic DNA using the immunoSEQ Assay, a bias-controlled multiplex PCR. The study's own analysis went as follows. The number of nucleated cells in each sample was estimated from the amplification of reference gene primers within the assay. Sequence reads were collapsed and filtered to measure the absolute abundance of every unique TCRbeta CDR3 rearrangement. For each sample, productive Simpson clonality was calculated by taking the square root of Simpson's diversity index across productive rearrangements. TCRdb took this table from immuneACCESS and kept in-frame rearrangements with V and J called. Such tables lack part of the clones; where checked against another copy, unresolved V genes explain under half of the gap, and the rest is unexplained. Clonal size and the V and J genes are those of that table, whereas D and trimming came from the DNA. Within this sample are 300,000 to 350,000 clones, with approximately 89% of them counted one time only. About 8.4% of the sample is in the top ten clones.

Summary of the overall study and its limitations: The amount of clinical and demographic metadata varied by source and participant and was provided uncurated.

Source material: PBMCs or T cells enriched from blood (not recorded which). The origin of this receptor is a woman in her 30s who had recovered from COVID-19. The sequence is built from TRBV7-2 and TRBJ1-3; no D gene call is confident. The DNA sequence reads TGTGCCAGCAGCTTAGAGTGGTGGAGAGGGCCCTCTGGAAACACCATATATTTT. Protein translation: CASSLEWWRGPSGNTIYF.